These T cell receptor beta chains were read from a single sample in a study of shared clonotypes between healthy human individuals. Sequencing used immunoSEQ multiplex PCR; TCRdb keeps in-frame clones, though not all of them. The sample contains about 530,000 clones, about three quarters of which appear only once. Sequencing input: PBMCs. The receptors derive from a woman aged 40 to 55 in good health. Some clones in this sample may be carry-over from other donors' samples. The CDR3 runs from the conserved cysteine through the conserved F or W. A D gene is named only where the DNA matches it firmly. Not all rows give a size; the values are once, few, many and, for expanded clones, a class.

v_call	clone_size	j_call	d_call	cdr3_nt	cdr3_aa
TRBV19	NA	TRBJ2-1	TRBD2	TGTGCCAGTAGTATGACTAGCGGGAACTACAATGAGCAGTTCTTC	CASSMTSGNYNEQFF
TRBV6-5	few	TRBJ1-4	TRBD1	TGTGCCAGCAGTTACAGGGGGCGAAATGAAAAACTGTTTTTT	CASSYRGRNEKLFF
TRBV4-1	NA	TRBJ2-5	NA	TGCGCCAGCAGCCAACATTGGGAGATGGGAGAGACCCAGTACTTC	CASSQHWEMGETQYF
TRBV7-2	NA	TRBJ2-2	NA	TGTGCCAGCAGCTTAGTAGTGAACACCGGGGAGCTGTTTTTT	CASSLVVNTGELFF
TRBV5-4	NA	TRBJ2-7	TRBD1	TGTGCCAGCAGCCCAGGACAGGGGGCAGGGGAGCAGTACTTC	CASSPGQGAGEQYF
TRBV18	NA	TRBJ2-7	NA	TGTGCCAGCTCGCTTAATGACCGCTCCTACGAGCAGTACTTC	CASSLNDRSYEQYF
TRBV5-4	NA	TRBJ2-1	NA	TGTGCCAGCAGCTCAGGGGCTAGCCGATACAATGAGCAGTTCTTC	CASSSGASRYNEQFF
TRBV28	NA	TRBJ2-1	NA	TGTGCCAGCAGTCCGGGGTCCAATGAGCAGTTCTTC	CASSPGSNEQFF
TRBV7-6	NA	TRBJ2-7	NA	TGTGCCAGCAGCCTTCACCCAACCTCCTACGAGCAGTACTTC	CASSLHPTSYEQYF
TRBV27	NA	TRBJ1-1	TRBD1	TGTGCCAGCAGTTCGACAGGGATCCTGAACACTGAAGCTTTCTTT	CASSSTGILNTEAFF
TRBV11-2	NA	TRBJ1-3	NA	TGTGCCAGCAGCTTTGCGACAGCGAGCTCTGGAAACACCATATATTTT	CASSFATASSGNTIYF
TRBV7-3	NA	TRBJ2-2	NA	TGTGCCAGCGGCACACCCAACACCGGGGAGCTGTTTTTT	CASGTPNTGELFF
TRBV7-2	NA	TRBJ2-3	NA	TGTGCCAGCAGCCAGACCGGGACTAGCACAGATACGCAGTATTTT	CASSQTGTSTDTQYF
TRBV27	once	TRBJ1-2	NA	TGTGCCAGCAGTCCCCTCTCGGGGTTTGGCTATGGCTACACCTTC	CASSPLSGFGYGYTF
TRBV18	NA	TRBJ2-7	NA	TGTGCCAGCTCACCACGAGTGGGGGAGCAGTACTTC	CASSPRVGEQYF